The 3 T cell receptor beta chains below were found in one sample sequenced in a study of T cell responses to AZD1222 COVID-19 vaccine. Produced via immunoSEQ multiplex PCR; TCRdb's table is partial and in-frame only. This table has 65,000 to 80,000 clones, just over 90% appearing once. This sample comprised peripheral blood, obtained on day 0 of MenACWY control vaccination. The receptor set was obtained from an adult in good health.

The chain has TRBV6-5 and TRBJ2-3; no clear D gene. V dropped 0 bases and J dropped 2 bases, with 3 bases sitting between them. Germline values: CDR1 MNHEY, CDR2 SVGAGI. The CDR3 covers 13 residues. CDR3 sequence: CASSYSYTDTQYF. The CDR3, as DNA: TGTGCCAGCAGTTACTCGTACACAGATACGCAGTATTTT.

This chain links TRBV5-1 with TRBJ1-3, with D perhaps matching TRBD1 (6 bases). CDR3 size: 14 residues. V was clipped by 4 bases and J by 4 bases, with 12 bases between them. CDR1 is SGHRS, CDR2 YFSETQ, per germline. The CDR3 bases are TGCGCCAGCAGCCGGACAGCAACGGGAAACACCATATATTTT. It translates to CASSRTATGNTIYF.

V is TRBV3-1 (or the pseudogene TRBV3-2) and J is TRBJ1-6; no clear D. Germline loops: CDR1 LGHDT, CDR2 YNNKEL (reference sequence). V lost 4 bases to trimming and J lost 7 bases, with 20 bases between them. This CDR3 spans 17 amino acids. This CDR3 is CASSPDSGWVKNSPLHF. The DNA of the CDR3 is TGTGCCAGCAGCCCGGACTCAGGTTGGGTGAAGAATTCACCCCTCCACTTT.